Listed below are T cell receptor beta chains from one sample, sequenced in a study of T cells in Graves' hyperthyroidism and ophthalmopathy. One entry per CDR3 protein results from TCRdb running MiXCR on the multiplex PCR reads. The repertoire holds 130,000 to 150,000 distinct CDR3 sequences, with approximately 20% as singletons. Source material: blood. Source of these receptors: a woman in her forties or fifties with Graves' hyperthyroidism that later progressed to Graves' ophthalmopathy. CDR3s include the opening cysteine and the closing phenylalanine or tryptophan. Each record gives: CDR3 DNA, CDR3 protein, J gene, clone size, V gene, D gene. D genes are given only for firm matches. Rows may omit the clone size; those that give it use once, few, many or a size class.

TGTGCCAGCAGTTACTCGCCTAGCAGCTCCTACAATGAGCAGTTCTTC | CASSYSPSSSYNEQFF | TRBJ2-1 | many | TRBV6-6 | NA
TGTGCCAGCAGCTTGACAGGGGGCTACAATGAGCAGTTCTTC | CASSLTGGYNEQFF | TRBJ2-1 | many | TRBV5-6 | TRBD1
TGCAGTTTCCACAGGTACACAGATACGCAGTATTTT | CSFHRYTDTQYF | TRBJ2-3 | many | TRBV29-1 | NA
TGCAGCGCCGGGACTAGCGGGAGTAACTACAATGAGCAGTTCTTC | CSAGTSGSNYNEQFF | TRBJ2-1 | NA | TRBV29-1 | TRBD2
TGCAGCGTTCACACCGGGACAGGGGAGAATGGCTACACCTTC | CSVHTGTGENGYTF | TRBJ1-2 | NA | TRBV29-1 | TRBD1
TGTGCCAGTAGTATAGGGCGGGACACTGAAGCTTTCTTT | CASSIGRDTEAFF | TRBJ1-1 | few | TRBV19 | NA
TGTGCCTGGAGTGTAGGGGGGAACACAGATACGCAGTATTTT | CAWSVGGNTDTQYF | TRBJ2-3 | many | TRBV30 | NA
TGTGCCAGCAGTGAAATGGGGGGACAGGGCCCCTTCGCTGGAAACACCATATATTTT | CASSEMGGQGPFAGNTIYF | TRBJ1-3 | NA | TRBV2 | TRBD1
TGTGCCAGTAGTTCGGGACAGGGCTTGGCCAACGTCCTGACTTTC | CASSSGQGLANVLTF | TRBJ2-6 | NA | TRBV19 | TRBD1
TGTGCCAGCAGAGGGACCTTGAGGGCTGGTGGCTACACCTTC | CASRGTLRAGGYTF | TRBJ1-2 | many | TRBV28 | NA
TGTGCCAGCAGCCCCCGGGACAGGGGGCTTTTTAACACTGAAGCTTTCTTT | CASSPRDRGLFNTEAFF | TRBJ1-1 | many | TRBV11-2 | TRBD1
TGTGCCAGCAGTGTCCAGGGGACTAGCGGGTACGAGCAGTACTTC | CASSVQGTSGYEQYF | TRBJ2-7 | many | TRBV6-1 | TRBD2
TGTGCCAGCAGCCTGGACAGATATAATTCACCCCTCCACTTT | CASSLDRYNSPLHF | TRBJ1-6 | NA | TRBV6-1 | NA
TGCAGCGTTGAGCCGACAGGGGGCGAGACCCAGTACTTC | CSVEPTGGETQYF | TRBJ2-5 | many | TRBV29-1 | TRBD1
TGTGCCAGCAGTTCACCCAACCGAAACTACGAGCAGTACTTC | CASSSPNRNYEQYF | TRBJ2-7 | many | TRBV28 | NA
TGTGCCAGCAGCCAATCGGCTAGCGGAAAATTCGGGACCCAGTACTTC | CASSQSASGKFGTQYF | TRBJ2-5 | few | TRBV3-1 | TRBD2
TGCAGCGTTGGACAGCCTAACTCTGGGGCCAACGTCCTGACTTTC | CSVGQPNSGANVLTF | TRBJ2-6 | few | TRBV29-1 | NA
TGCAGCGTTGAGGAGGGTCCGACTGAAGCTTTCTTT | CSVEEGPTEAFF | TRBJ1-1 | many | TRBV29-1 | NA
TGCGCCAGCAGCCTACGACTAGCGGGGAGCACAGATACGCAGTATTTT | CASSLRLAGSTDTQYF | TRBJ2-3 | NA | TRBV4-1 | TRBD2
TGCGCCAGCAGCACTGGAACGAGCTACGAGCGGTACTTC | CASSTGTSYERYF | TRBJ2-7 | NA | TRBV28 | NA
TGCGCCAGCAGCTTGGTGGGACTAGCGGGAGGTTGTGAGCAGTTCTTC | CASSLVGLAGGCEQFF | TRBJ2-1 | once | TRBV5-1 | TRBD2
TGTGCCAGCAGTTTATTTCTCGTGAGGACAGGAGGCAATCAGCCCCAGCATTTT | CASSLFLVRTGGNQPQHF | TRBJ1-5 | many | TRBV28 | TRBD1
TGTGCCAGCAGTTTATCCAGGCCCCCCTACGAGCAGTACTTC | CASSLSRPPYEQYF | TRBJ2-7 | many | TRBV28 | NA
TGTGCCAGCAGTGATGACAGGGGCGGGCATGGTACGCAGTATTTT | CASSDDRGGHGTQYF | TRBJ2-3 | many | TRBV2 | TRBD1
TGTGCCAGCACTTTACCCGGCGGAACCTACGAGCAGTACTTC | CASTLPGGTYEQYF | TRBJ2-7 | NA | TRBV7-9 | NA
TGTGCCAGCAGCGTAGGACTAGCGAACACCGGGGAGCTGTTTTTT | CASSVGLANTGELFF | TRBJ2-2 | few | TRBV9 | NA
TGTGCCAGCAGCGTAATGTCGGATCCGGCCCTCAATGAGCAGTTCTTC | CASSVMSDPALNEQFF | TRBJ2-1 | many | TRBV9 | NA
TGTGCCAGCAGTTACTCTCGTGAAGACAGCTCCTACGAGCAGTACTTC | CASSYSREDSSYEQYF | TRBJ2-7 | few | TRBV6-5 | NA
TGTGCCAGCAGTCGCCGGCCCACTAACTATGGCTACACCTTC | CASSRRPTNYGYTF | TRBJ1-2 | NA | TRBV28 | NA
TGTGCCAGCTCACTCGCCGGGACAGTTAACACCGGGGAGCTGTTTTTT | CASSLAGTVNTGELFF | TRBJ2-2 | many | TRBV18 | TRBD1
TGTGCCAGCTCACCTGCCGCGGGAGCCCCCAGGAATGAGCAGTTCTTC | CASSPAAGAPRNEQFF | TRBJ2-1 | NA | TRBV18 | TRBD2
TGTGCCAGCAGCTTAGTTGGGCGGAGTGCCTACGAGCAGTACTTC | CASSLVGRSAYEQYF | TRBJ2-7 | NA | TRBV7-2 | NA
TGTGCCAGCAGCTTGGCGGCCGTAGGCAGGCAGTTCTTC | CASSLAAVGRQFF | TRBJ2-1 | NA | TRBV11-1 | NA
TGTGCCAGCAGCCCAAGGGGGGACAGGGAGACCCAGTACTTC | CASSPRGDRETQYF | TRBJ2-5 | many | TRBV7-9 | TRBD1
TGTGCCAGTAGTGTTGGATCCGGCTACGAGCAGTACTTC | CASSVGSGYEQYF | TRBJ2-7 | NA | TRBV19 | NA
TGTGCCAGCAGTTTGAGTTCCGGGGCTACCGGGGAGCTGTTTTTT | CASSLSSGATGELFF | TRBJ2-2 | few | TRBV12-3/TRBV12-4 | NA
TGCAGTGCTAGAGGGAACAGGGTCACTGAAGCTTTCTTT | CSARGNRVTEAFF | TRBJ1-1 | few | TRBV20-1 | NA
TGTGCCAGCAGTGAAGTCAGGCGTTCTAGCACAGATACGCAGTATTTT | CASSEVRRSSTDTQYF | TRBJ2-3 | NA | TRBV2 | NA
TGTGCCAGCACCGTGAACCCTAACTCCTACGAGCAGTACTTC | CASTVNPNSYEQYF | TRBJ2-7 | many | TRBV12-3/TRBV12-4 | NA
TGCAGTGCTAGACCCGGACAGGGAGGGGACTACGAGCAGTACTTC | CSARPGQGGDYEQYF | TRBJ2-7 | NA | TRBV20-1 | NA
TGTGCCAGCAGTTTTTTGGGCCCGAATGAAAAACTGTTTTTT | CASSFLGPNEKLFF | TRBJ1-4 | NA | TRBV27 | NA
TGTGCCAGCGGACCAGGGACAGGGGGCTACCATGGCTACACCTTC | CASGPGTGGYHGYTF | TRBJ1-2 | NA | TRBV7-3 | TRBD1
TGCAGTGCGTACCCGGGACCCGTGAACACTGAAGCTTTCTTT | CSAYPGPVNTEAFF | TRBJ1-1 | many | TRBV20-1 | NA
TGCAGTGCTAGAGGACAGGCGACTAACGAGCAGTACTTC | CSARGQATNEQYF | TRBJ2-7 | many | TRBV20-1 | NA
TGTGCCAGCAGCTTAGGAGCGGGAGGTGGAGTGACCCAGTACTTC | CASSLGAGGGVTQYF | TRBJ2-5 | many | TRBV7-9 | TRBD2
TGTGCCAGCAGTTACGGCCGGACAGGGGGTACCGGGGAGCTGTTTTTT | CASSYGRTGGTGELFF | TRBJ2-2 | NA | TRBV6-9 | TRBD1
TGTGCCAGCAGCTCAGGGGACAGAAATGAAAAACTGTTTTTT | CASSSGDRNEKLFF | TRBJ1-4 | few | TRBV6-1 | TRBD1
TGTGCCAGCAGCGGTAGCGGGAGGTTTGCTGAGCAGTTCTTC | CASSGSGRFAEQFF | TRBJ2-1 | many | TRBV3-1 | TRBD2
TGTGCCAGTAGTGAAAGCGGCCGATCATCCTACGAGCAGTACTTC | CASSESGRSSYEQYF | TRBJ2-7 | many | TRBV19 | NA
TGTGCCAGCAGCTTTGTTTGGGGCGGTACCGGGGAGCTGTTTTTT | CASSFVWGGTGELFF | TRBJ2-2 | few | TRBV7-9 | NA
TGTGCCAGCAGCCAGGGCGGGCCCCTAGCCAAAAACATTCAGTACTTC | CASSQGGPLAKNIQYF | TRBJ2-4 | many | TRBV11-2 | NA
TGTGCCAGCAGTGAACCCGTTGCAACTAATGAAAAACTGTTTTTT | CASSEPVATNEKLFF | TRBJ1-4 | many | TRBV2 | NA
TGCAGTGCATCTCAGAACATCCCGAATAGCGGGTCCTACAATGAGCAGTTCTTC | CSASQNIPNSGSYNEQFF | TRBJ2-1 | few | TRBV20-1 | TRBD2
TGCAGTGCTCAGGGGACTAGCGGGACCTTAGGAGGTCACGGGGAGCTGTTTTTT | CSAQGTSGTLGGHGELFF | TRBJ2-2 | few | TRBV20-1 | TRBD2
TGTGCCAGCTCACCACTCGGTGGAGATCCTGGAAACACCATATATTTT | CASSPLGGDPGNTIYF | TRBJ1-3 | NA | TRBV18 | NA